Below are 22 T cell receptor beta chains sequenced from a single sample in a study of T cells in Graves' hyperthyroidism and ophthalmopathy. RNA transcripts served as the template for amplifying TCR beta CDR3 regions. With the HTBI primer set, the TCR CDR3 went through a first round of RT-PCR. One entry per CDR3 protein results from TCRdb running MiXCR on the multiplex PCR reads. The sample shows 500,000 to 650,000 distinct CDR3 sequences, roughly 15% of them seen only once. Sequenced material: blood. These receptors originate from a woman between 45 and 60 years old with Graves' ophthalmopathy.

This clonotype turned up a few times. The J gene is TRBJ1-1, the V gene TRBV7-2; 11 positions agree with TRBD1. V was clipped by 4 bases and J by 11 bases; unmatched bases: 6. This CDR3 spans 13 amino acids. The V gene's germline CDR1 is SGHTA and CDR2 FQGNSA. CDR3 coding DNA: TGTGCCAGCAGCTATCGGGACAGGGGGTTGGCTTTCTTT. It translates to CASSYRDRGLAFF.

This clonotype came up many times. CDR3 protein: CASSLVLTGELFF. The CDR3 nucleotides read TGCGCCAGCAGCCTTGTCCTCACCGGGGAGCTGTTTTTT. This rearrangement joins TRBV5-1 to TRBJ2-2, with D hard to call. V gave up 4 bases and J gave up 4 bases, with 8 bases separating them. Germline V gene data show CDR1 as SGHRS and CDR2 as YFSETQ. The CDR3 totals 13 residues.

This clonotype was picked up one time. The chain links TRBV6-2 or TRBV6-3 to TRBJ1-4; D is ambiguous. Germline-derived CDR1 and CDR2 are MNHEY and SVGEGT. The CDR3 covers 15 residues. The V gene lost 7 bases and the J gene lost 3 bases, with 15 bases spanning the gap. As DNA, the CDR3 is TGTGCCAGCAAGGTCCTTGACCTTTCTAATGAAAAACTGTTTTTT. Residues: CASKVLDLSNEKLFF.

Many counts were recorded for this clonotype. The rearrangement uses TRBV6-2 or TRBV6-3 and TRBJ1-1, with TRBD1 matching over 10 bases. Trimming took 2 bases from V and 4 from J; bases not matched to a gene: 4. This CDR3 spans 15 amino acids. Germline CDR1 reads MNHEY; CDR2 reads SVGEGT. The CDR3 sequence is CASSYLGQGITEAFF. The CDR3 nucleotides are TGTGCCAGCAGTTACCTGGGACAGGGGATCACTGAAGCTTTCTTT.

This clonotype occurred a few times. The chain carries TRBV27 and TRBJ1-5, with TRBD1 as a possible D gene (5 bases). Germline CDR1 is MNHEY and CDR2 is SMNVEV (reference sequence). V shed 6 bases and J shed 3 bases, with 12 bases lying between them. This CDR3 is built from 14 residues. In nucleotides, the CDR3 is TGTGCCAGCAGCTTAAACAGGAACAATCAGCCCCAGCATTTT. This encodes CASSLNRNNQPQHF.

In this sample, this clonotype turned up many times. The rearrangement links TRBV4-3 to TRBJ2-7; 7 bases match TRBD2. CDR1 is LGHNA and CDR2 is YSLEER in the germline V gene. The CDR3 runs 15 residues. The junction had 5 bases not matched to a gene; V was cut back by 1 base and J by 2 bases. The CDR3: CASSQGLAEPYEQYF. The CDR3 DNA reads TGCGCCAGCAGCCAAGGTCTAGCGGAGCCCTACGAGCAGTACTTC.

This clonotype was recorded many times. The chain has TRBV2 and TRBJ2-1, with unresolved D. The germline V gene has CDR1 SNHLY and CDR2 FYNNEI. Trimming removed 6 bases at V and 7 bases at J, with 13 bases between. The CDR3 consists of 13 residues. CDR3 in amino acids: CASRQEDGNEQFF. The CDR3 coding sequence is TGTGCCAGCAGACAAGAGGACGGAAATGAGCAGTTCTTC.

This clonotype was picked up a small number of times. The chain couples TRBV15 to TRBJ1-5; tentatively, D is TRBD1 (5 bases). Looked up from germline, CDR1 is LNHNV and CDR2 is YYDKDF (reference sequence). The length of the CDR3 is 15 residues. V lost 1 base and J 1 base, leaving 8 bases between the germline ends. The CDR3 is CATSRVSGSNQPQHF. As DNA, the CDR3 is TGTGCCACCAGCAGAGTCTCAGGGAGCAATCAGCCCCAGCATTTT.

This clonotype was detected a few times. For the CDR3, the DNA is TGTGCCAGCAGCTTGTCCAGGGGGACCTACAATGAGCAGTTCTTC. Its protein is CASSLSRGTYNEQFF. This sequence joins TRBV7-2 and TRBJ2-1; 7 bases match TRBD1. The CDR3 length is 15 residues. V was clipped by 3 bases and J by 2 bases; unmatched bases: 4. Looked up from germline, CDR1 is SGHTA and CDR2 is FQGNSA.

V gene TRBV5-1 combines with J gene TRBJ2-7, with TRBD2 matching 14 bases. Germline V gives CDR1 SGHRS, CDR2 YFSETQ. V was pared by 5 bases and J by 0 bases, with 7 bases of the junction left unmatched. This CDR3 has 17 amino acids. This CDR3 is CASSLGLAGGLSYEQYF. CDR3 nucleotides: TGCGCCAGCAGTCTTGGACTAGCGGGAGGTCTCTCCTACGAGCAGTACTTC.

The V gene is TRBV15, the J gene TRBJ1-6; D possibly corresponds to TRBD1 (6 bases). Germline lookup yields CDR1 LNHNV and CDR2 YYDKDF (reference sequence). V was pared by 5 bases and J by 10 bases, with 15 bases between. The CDR3 length is 14 residues. In DNA, the CDR3 is TGTGCCACCAGCCGGGGGCAGGTACAATCACCCCTCCACTTT. Encoded protein: CATSRGQVQSPLHF. Full variable domain (missing parts from reference TRBV15 and TRBJ1-6): DAMVIQNPRYQVTQFGKPVTLSCSQTLNHNVMYWYQQKSSQAPKLLFHYYDKDFNNEADTPDNFQSRRPNTSFCFLDIRSPGLGDTAMYLCATSRGQVQSPLHFGNGTRLTVT.

This clonotype was recorded at least ten times. The chain carries TRBV30 and TRBJ2-1; D ambiguous. The germline V gene encodes CDR1 GTSNPN and CDR2 SVGIG (reference sequence). The CDR3 extends over 11 amino acids. V lost 3 bases, J lost 5 bases, and 5 bases lay in between. The CDR3 DNA is TGTGCCTGGAGGCAGAACAATGAGCAGTTCTTC. This codes for CAWRQNNEQFF. The entire variable domain, with the rest obtained from reference TRBV30 and TRBJ2-1, is as follows: SQTIHQWPATLVQPVGSPLSLECTVEGTSNPNLYWYRQAAGRGLQLLFYSVGIGQISSEVPQNLSASRPQDRQFILSSKKLLLSDSGFYLCAWRQNNEQFFGPGTRLTVL.

Ten or more counts support this clonotype. The chain couples TRBV6-5 to TRBJ2-7; maybe TRBD2 (6 bases). Trimming cost V 0 bases and J 2 bases, with 8 bases left between them. CDR3 length equals 14 residues. The germline V gene encodes CDR1 MNHEY and CDR2 SVGAGI. The DNA for the CDR3 is TGTGCCAGCAGTTACTCTGGGACTGCCTACGAGCAGTACTTC. Protein product: CASSYSGTAYEQYF.

This clonotype has only a few counts. The rearrangement joins TRBV19 to TRBJ1-2; 8 nucleotides match TRBD1. V lost 5 bases, J lost 4 bases, and 6 bases stayed unmatched. The CDR3 length is 14 residues. Germline CDR1 is LNHDA and CDR2 is SQIVND (reference sequence). Here the CDR3 reads CASSGRTGSYGYTF. CDR3 DNA sequence: TGTGCCAGTAGTGGACGGACAGGGAGCTATGGCTACACCTTC.

The chain combines TRBV29-1 with TRBJ2-3; possibly TRBD2 for D (7 bases). There are 18 residues in the CDR3. Per the germline V gene, CDR1 is SQVTM and CDR2 is ANQGSEA. Trimming removed 8 bases from V and 0 bases from J, with 27 bases in between. CDR3 coding DNA: TGCAGCCTCCGGGGAGGGGGGGGAGCGGGAATTAGCACAGATACGCAGTATTTT. This codes for CSLRGGGGAGISTDTQYF.

This clonotype was found many times. CDR3 DNA: TGTGCCAGCAGTTTGCAGGGGGCTCTCTCCATATATTTT. Amino acids: CASSLQGALSIYF. This sequence joins TRBV28 and TRBJ1-3, with 8 bases fitting TRBD1. The CDR3 runs 13 residues. Trimming took 3 bases from V and 11 from J; bases not matched to a gene: 6. CDR1 is MDHEN and CDR2 is SYDVKM in the germline V gene.

This clonotype was recorded at least ten times. The CDR3 reads CSVPGTGRGELFF. The CDR3 bases are TGCAGCGTTCCCGGGACAGGGCGCGGGGAGCTGTTTTTT. The chain employs TRBV29-1 and TRBJ2-2, with 9 bases matching TRBD1. CDR3 length: 13 amino acids. Germline V gene data show CDR1 as SQVTM and CDR2 as ANQGSEA. V shed 5 bases, J shed 7 bases, and the junction held 5 bases outside the gene matches.

In this sample, this clonotype turned up many times. The rearrangement joins TRBV28 to TRBJ1-1; D remains ambiguous. V was pared by 1 base and J by 1 base, with 7 bases between. Germline assignment: CDR1 MDHEN and CDR2 SYDVKM. The CDR3 totals 14 residues. CDR3 bases: TGTGCCAGCAGTTTATTCAGACGGAACACTGAAGCTTTCTTT. The encoded protein is CASSLFRRNTEAFF.

This clonotype was observed at least ten times. The chain combines TRBV20-1 with TRBJ2-7; 12 bases match TRBD2. J gave up 7 bases and V 4 bases, and 8 bases lay outside the gene matches. Germline CDR1 is DFQATT and CDR2 is SNEGSKA (reference sequence). This CDR3 is 14 amino acids long. CDR3 DNA sequence: TGCAGTGCTAACCCCCTAGCGGGAGGGGGTGAGCAGTACTTC. This encodes CSANPLAGGGEQYF.

This clonotype was seen a handful of times. The CDR3, as DNA: TGTGCCAGCAGTTATACCAATGAGCAGTTCTTC. This encodes CASSYTNEQFF. The rearrangement uses TRBV6-2 or TRBV6-3 and TRBJ2-1; no definite D call. V dropped 3 bases and J dropped 6 bases, with 3 bases sitting between them. Germline assignment: CDR1 MNHEY and CDR2 SVGEGT. The CDR3 totals 11 residues.

There are a few counts of this clonotype. The chain joins TRBV2 to TRBJ1-2; D might be TRBD1 (5 bases). From germline, CDR1 is SNHLY and CDR2 FYNNEI. Trimming shortened V by 6 bases and J by 13 bases, and 12 bases separated the two germline ends. CDR3 length equals 10 residues. This chain's CDR3 is CASRGGVCTF. As DNA, the CDR3 is TGTGCCAGCAGGGGGGGGGTCTGCACCTTC.

This clonotype was detected many times. This rearrangement joins TRBV7-9 to TRBJ2-7, with 9 bases fitting TRBD2. The germline V gene has CDR1 SEHNR and CDR2 FQNEAQ (reference sequence). V dropped 3 bases and J dropped 0; count of bases not matched to a gene: 6. This CDR3 contains 16 residues. The CDR3 sequence is CASSFPGLAFSYEQYF. CDR3 DNA sequence: TGTGCCAGCAGCTTCCCAGGACTAGCGTTCTCCTACGAGCAGTACTTC.